Each of the 18 T cell receptor beta chains below was sequenced from the same sample in a study of beta chain features in type 1 diabetes. These receptors' antigens are unknown. Expressed TCRB transcripts were sequenced because the isolated RNA had all been reverse transcribed beforehand. Using immunoSEQ multiplex PCR, the repertoire was profiled, and TCRdb retains in-frame clones only, with some absent. The repertoire holds some 160,000 clones, with just over 8% as singletons. Study results and limitations: Shortening that was moderate but significant affected the TCRB CDR3s of Type 1 diabetes patients in all four CD4+ subsets.

Material for sequencing was central memory CD4+ T cells from blood. These receptors were collected from a woman under 30 with type 1 diabetes.

This clone was seen more than once but under ten times. The genes are TRBV7-2 and TRBJ1-1; TRBD1 is a possible D gene (5 bases). Germline V gene lookup returns CDR1 SGHTA and CDR2 FQGNSA. This CDR3 has 13 residues. Trimming removed 5 bases at V and 10 bases at J, with 17 bases between. This CDR3 reads CASSPGQVPGAFF. The CDR3 DNA sequence: TGTGCCAGCAGCCCCGGACAAGTCCCCGGAGCTTTCTTT. The entire variable domain, with the rest obtained from reference TRBV7-2 and TRBJ1-1, is as follows: GAGVSQSPSNKVTEKGKDVELRCDPISGHTALYWYRQSLGQGLEFLIYFQGNSAPDKSGLPSDRFSAERTGGSVSTLTIQRTQQEDSAVYLCASSPGQVPGAFFGQGTRLTVV.

The chain combines TRBV14 with TRBJ1-2; D gene ambiguous. Deletions cut 0 bases from V and 4 bases from J, with 6 bases between. The germline CDR1 and CDR2 sequences are SGHDN and FVKESK. This CDR3 is built from 13 residues. The chain's CDR3 is CASSQDRTYGYTF. In nucleotides, the CDR3 is TGTGCCAGCAGCCAAGACAGAACCTATGGCTACACCTTC.

This clone was seen only a few times. The chain couples TRBV5-4 to TRBJ2-3; TRBD1 agrees at 7 bases. V was clipped by 5 bases and J by 6 bases; unmatched bases: 9. Germline V gene lookup returns CDR1 SGHNT and CDR2 YYREEE (reference sequence). The CDR3 totals 14 residues. CDR3 bases: TGTGCCAGCAGGCAAGACAGGGCCACGGATACGCAGTATTTT. Amino acid sequence: CASRQDRATDTQYF.

This clone occurred a few times. The genes are TRBV5-4 and TRBJ2-2; TRBD1 agrees at 7 bases. Germline V gene data show CDR1 as SGHNT and CDR2 as YYREEE (reference sequence). The CDR3 has 14 residues. Trimming cost V 4 bases and J 6 bases; bases outside gene matches: 6. The CDR3 spells CASSRTGVAGELFF. The CDR3 nucleotides read TGTGCCAGCAGCCGAACAGGGGTGGCCGGGGAGCTGTTTTTT. The complete variable domain, with remaining parts taken from reference TRBV5-4 and TRBJ2-2, reads ETGVTQSPTHLIKTRGQQVTLRCSSQSGHNTVSWYQQALGQGPQFIFQYYREEENGRGNFPPRFSGLQFPNYSSELNVNALELDDSALYLCASSRTGVAGELFFGEGSRLTVL.

In this sample, this clone turned up a few times. The chain carries TRBV7-9 and TRBJ1-6, with 10 bases fitting TRBD1. Germline lookup yields CDR1 SEHNR and CDR2 FQNEAQ (reference sequence). The CDR3 has 14 residues. The trim removed 4 bases at V and 9 bases at J, leaving 3 bases unmatched. DNA of the CDR3: TGTGCCAGCAGCTCCCGGGACAGGGGTTCACCCCTCCACTTT. Translation gives CASSSRDRGSPLHF.

This rearrangement joins TRBV2 to TRBJ2-3; 9 bases map to TRBD2. CDR1 is SNHLY, CDR2 FYNNEI, per germline. CDR3 length: 16 amino acids. V lost 5 bases and J lost 2; bases outside the gene matches: 8. The CDR3 is CASSRPGLALTDTQYF. In nucleotides, the CDR3 is TGTGCCAGCAGTAGACCGGGACTAGCCCTCACAGATACGCAGTATTTT.

This clone was counted only a few times. The chain employs TRBV5-8 and TRBJ2-5, with a weak D call TRBD1 (5 bases). Trimming left V 0 bases short and J 4 bases short, with 10 bases between. The CDR3 covers 14 residues. Germline V CDR1 and CDR2: SGHTS, YDEGEE. CDR3 sequence: CASSLAGQGETQYF. Written as DNA, the CDR3 is TGTGCCAGCAGCTTGGCCGGTCAGGGAGAGACCCAGTACTTC. The full variable domain, with the rest looked up from reference TRBV5-8 and TRBJ2-5, is EAGVTQSPTHLIKTRGQQATLRCSPISGHTSVYWYQQALGLGLQFLLWYDEGEERNRGNFPPRFSGRQFPNYSSELNVNALELEDSALYLCASSLAGQGETQYFGPGTRLLVL.

This clone was found a few times. The chain joins TRBV11-2 to TRBJ2-1, with D perhaps TRBD1 (5 bases). V was cut by 0 bases and J by 4 bases, with 10 bases left in between. Germline V CDR1 and CDR2: SGHAT, FQNNGV. CDR3 length: 15 amino acids. The CDR3 reads CASSLERGPYNEQFF. The CDR3 coding sequence is TGTGCCAGCAGCTTAGAAAGGGGTCCGTACAATGAGCAGTTCTTC.

This clone was counted only a few times. The rearrangement joins TRBV27 to TRBJ2-7; TRBD1 might be the D (7 bases). The length of the CDR3 is 15 residues. Trimming shortened V by 2 bases and J by 7 bases, and 18 bases separated the two germline ends. The V gene's germline CDR1 is MNHEY and CDR2 SMNVEV (reference sequence). CDR3: CASSLRRQGGREQYF. The CDR3 DNA reads as TGTGCCAGCAGTTTAAGGCGACAGGGAGGTCGGGAGCAGTACTTC.

This clone has only a few counts. The V and J genes are TRBV27 and TRBJ2-2, with a possible D match to TRBD2 (5 bases). The CDR3 covers 13 residues. V was pared by 7 bases and J by 5 bases, with 11 bases between. Germline V gene data show CDR1 as MNHEY and CDR2 as SMNVEV (reference sequence). As DNA, the CDR3 is TGTGCCAGCAAACGGACGGGAACCGGGGAGCTGTTTTTT. Protein sequence: CASKRTGTGELFF.

The chain couples TRBV7-2 to TRBJ2-1; D gene ambiguous. CDR1 and CDR2 (germline): SGHTA, FQGNSA. CDR3 length equals 12 residues. Trimming removed 10 bases from V and 7 bases from J, with 14 bases in between. In nucleotides, the CDR3 is TGTGCCATCCGAATCCGCGGAAATGAGCAGTTCTTC. Amino acid sequence: CAIRIRGNEQFF.

This clone was recorded a few times. The V call is TRBV2, the J call TRBJ2-3, with a weak D call TRBD2 (6 bases). CDR3 length: 12 amino acids. Germline values: CDR1 SNHLY, CDR2 FYNNEI. V was cut by 4 bases and J by 7 bases, with 9 bases left in between. The CDR3 protein is CASSGLENTQYF. The CDR3 DNA sequence: TGTGCCAGCAGTGGACTAGAGAATACGCAGTATTTT.

This clone occurred a few times. V is TRBV7-2 and J is TRBJ1-5; D ambiguous. This CDR3 contains 14 residues. The germline V gene encodes CDR1 SGHTA and CDR2 FQGNSA. Trimming took off 0 bases at V and 5 bases at J, with 8 bases between the two ends. CDR3 in amino acids: CASSLAAGDQPQHF. The CDR3 DNA reads TGTGCCAGCAGCTTAGCGGCAGGCGATCAGCCCCAGCATTTT.

The chain links TRBV7-7 to TRBJ2-1, with a possible D match to TRBD2 (5 bases). Germline V gives CDR1 SSHAT, CDR2 FNYEAQ (reference sequence). V dropped 5 bases and J dropped 10 bases, with 21 bases sitting between them. There are 15 residues in the CDR3. In DNA, the CDR3 is TGTGCCAGCAGCCCGGACTCAGGACGGGGATGGGAGCAGTTCTTC. Its translation is CASSPDSGRGWEQFF.

This clone has a handful of counts. The chain joins TRBV27 to TRBJ1-1; the D gene is possibly TRBD1 (6 bases). The V end was cut by 3 bases, the J end by 1 base, with 12 bases between. Germline CDR1 and CDR2: MNHEY and SMNVEV (reference sequence). The CDR3 covers 15 residues. CDR3 in amino acids: CASSFQGGGNTEAFF. CDR3 coding DNA: TGTGCCAGCAGTTTTCAGGGAGGGGGGAACACTGAAGCTTTCTTT.

The gene calls are TRBV4-1 and TRBJ1-2, with 8 bases that match TRBD1. The CDR3 spans 16 residues. Germline trimming cut 1 base from V and 4 bases from J; bases unmatched to any gene: 8. Germline CDR1 reads MGHRA; CDR2 reads YSYEKL. CDR3 bases: TGCGCCAGCAGCCAAGGCCCTACAGGGGGGAGCTATGGCTACACCTTC. As protein: CASSQGPTGGSYGYTF.

The chain links TRBV18 to TRBJ1-2; possible D gene TRBD1, 5 bases. The CDR3 is 14 residues long. V lost 3 bases, J lost 4 bases, and 12 bases lay in between. Germline V gene data show CDR1 as KGHSH and CDR2 as LQKENI. The CDR3 loop reads CASSPEGVGYGYTF. For the CDR3, the DNA is TGTGCCAGCTCACCTGAAGGGGTTGGCTATGGCTACACCTTC. Based on the CDR3 plus reference TRBV18 and TRBJ1-2, the full variable domain is NAGVMQNPRHLVRRRGQEARLRCSPMKGHSHVYWYRQLPEEGLKFMVYLQKENIIDESGMPKERFSAEFPKEGPSILRIQQVVRGDSAAYFCASSPEGVGYGYTFGSGTRLTVV.

CDR3 residues: CASSYDSGLNTEAFF. CDR3 DNA sequence: TGTGCCAGCAGTTACGACTCAGGGCTAAACACTGAAGCTTTCTTT. The chain combines TRBV6-5 with TRBJ1-1; tentatively, D is TRBD1 (5 bases). Trimming stripped 2 bases from V and 2 bases from J, with 12 bases between. Germline V lookup: CDR1 MNHEY, CDR2 SVGAGI. This CDR3 is built from 15 residues.